Below are 20 T cell receptor beta chains sequenced from a single sample in a study of blood T cell repertoires in COVID-19. Profiled with immunoSEQ multiplex PCR; TCRdb holds only in-frame clones, not every one. The table includes fewer than 350,000 clones, around 90% detected once. The material sequenced was PBMCs or T cells enriched from blood (not recorded which). The source is a woman between 40 and 55 years old with acute COVID-19.

This rearrangement joins TRBV7-6 to TRBJ1-6, with D possibly TRBD1 on 6 matching bases. There are 17 residues in the CDR3. CDR1 and CDR2 (germline): SGHVS, FNYEAQ. V lost 5 bases to trimming and J lost 8 bases, with 22 bases between them. CDR3 coding DNA: TGTGCCAGCAGCCCAGTTGACAGGTCCCTCGATTATTCACCCCTCCACTTT. Amino acids: CASSPVDRSLDYSPLHF. Drawing the rest from reference TRBV7-6 and TRBJ1-6, the complete variable domain is GAGVSQSPRYKVTKRGQDVALRCDPISGHVSLYWYRQALGQGPEFLTYFNYEAQQDKSGLPNDRFSAERPEGSISTLTIQRTEQRDSAMYRCASSPVDRSLDYSPLHFGNGTRLTVT.

The chain has TRBV5-1 and TRBJ1-6; 7 bases line up with TRBD1. CDR1 and CDR2 (germline): SGHRS, YFSETQ. With 4 bases clipped from V and 6 bases from J, the junction kept 1 base outside the gene matches. There are 13 residues in the CDR3. CDR3: CASSGDSNSPLHF. CDR3 in DNA: TGCGCCAGCAGCGGGGACAGTAATTCACCCCTCCACTTT. Filled out from reference TRBV5-1 and TRBJ1-6, the complete variable domain reads KAGVTQTPRYLIKTRGQQVTLSCSPISGHRSVSWYQQTPGQGLQFLFEYFSETQRNKGNFPGRFSGRQFSNSRSEMNVSTLELGDSALYLCASSGDSNSPLHFGNGTRLTVT.

The chain couples TRBV9 to TRBJ2-6; D is unclear. V was cut by 5 bases and J by 0 bases, with 9 bases left in between. The CDR3 has 15 amino acids. CDR1 and CDR2 (germline): SGDLS, YYNGEE. The CDR3 DNA reads TGTGCCAGCAGTCTGTGGAGCTCTGGGGCCAACGTCCTGACTTTC. Amino acid sequence: CASSLWSSGANVLTF.

V usage is TRBV7-8 and J usage is TRBJ1-2, with no clear D. In germline, CDR1 is SGHVS, CDR2 FQNEAQ. Trimming shortened V by 5 bases and J by 3 bases, and 10 bases separated the two germline ends. This CDR3 is built from 13 residues. The CDR3 here is CASSKRRHYGYTF. In DNA, the CDR3 is TGTGCCAGCAGCAAGCGGAGGCACTATGGCTACACCTTC.

The chain uses TRBV28 and TRBJ1-1, with 9 bases that match TRBD1. Losses at the gene ends were 5 bases for V and 5 bases for J; bases not matched to a gene: 9. The CDR3 has 15 amino acids. Germline CDR1 reads MDHEN; CDR2 reads SYDVKM. The CDR3 DNA sequence: TGTGCCAGCAGTCAACAGGGGGCGGTTCGGACTGAAGCTTTCTTT. Translating gives CASSQQGAVRTEAFF. Full variable domain (missing parts from reference TRBV28 and TRBJ1-1): DVKVTQSSRYLVKRTGEKVFLECVQDMDHENMFWYRQDPGLGLRLIYFSYDVKMKEKGDIPEGYSVSREKKERFSLILESASTNQTSMYLCASSQQGAVRTEAFFGQGTRLTVV.

The chain has TRBV18 and TRBJ2-7, with 8 bases lining up with TRBD1. Germline V gene sequence: CDR1 KGHSH, CDR2 LQKENI. The J segment lost 4 bases and the V segment lost 3 bases, leaving 5 bases of the junction unmatched. This CDR3 has 14 amino acids. As DNA, the CDR3 is TGTGCCAGCTCACCGCCCCGGGACAGGTACGAGCAGTACTTC. Protein: CASSPPRDRYEQYF.

The V call is TRBV2, the J call TRBJ1-5; the D gene is possibly TRBD1 (6 bases). Germline V gives CDR1 SNHLY, CDR2 FYNNEI. CDR3 length equals 13 residues. With 6 bases removed from V and 7 bases from J, the gap between germline ends came to 13 bases. CDR3 region: CASRQGRDQPQHF. CDR3 nucleotides: TGTGCCAGCAGACAGGGTCGTGACCAGCCCCAGCATTTT.

J is TRBJ2-7 and V is TRBV27; 12 positions match TRBD2. This CDR3 spans 16 amino acids. Germline V gene lookup returns CDR1 MNHEY and CDR2 SMNVEV (reference sequence). With V trimmed by 5 bases and J by 7 bases, 12 bases remained unmatched. The CDR3 loop is CASSALTSGRGMEQYF. DNA for the CDR3: TGTGCCAGCAGTGCTCTGACTAGCGGGAGAGGAATGGAGCAGTACTTC.

V usage is TRBV10-3 and J usage is TRBJ2-5, with 9 bases lining up with TRBD1. The germline CDR1 and CDR2 sequences are ENHRY and SYGVKD. The CDR3 runs to 16 residues. The V gene end was trimmed by 0 bases and the J gene end by 3 bases; junction bases not matched to a gene: 5. CDR3 amino acids: CAISESGTGWEETQYF. The CDR3 DNA sequence: TGTGCCATCAGTGAGTCAGGGACAGGGTGGGAAGAGACCCAGTACTTC.

The J gene is TRBJ1-6, the V gene TRBV28; 9 bases align to TRBD1. Germline trimming cut 6 bases from V and 8 bases from J; bases unmatched to any gene: 5. Germline-derived CDR1 and CDR2 are MDHEN and SYDVKM. The CDR3 runs to 14 residues. The CDR3 DNA reads TGTGCCAGCAGGGGGGGACAGGGCGATTCACCCCTCCACTTT. Its protein product is CASRGGQGDSPLHF.

V gene TRBV2 combines with J gene TRBJ1-6; TRBD1 matches at 9 bases. This CDR3 has 16 amino acids. Germline CDR1 SNHLY, CDR2 FYNNEI. J gave up 10 bases and V 11 bases, and 18 bases lay outside the gene matches. As DNA, the CDR3 is TGTGCCGGCCCCGTCCTCGGGACAGGGATAGGCTCACCCCTCCACTTT. Translated: CAGPVLGTGIGSPLHF.

The chain is built from TRBV7-2 and TRBJ2-3; TRBD2 aligns across 10 bases. CDR3 length: 15 residues. CDR1 and CDR2 from the germline V gene are SGHTA and FQGNSA. The trim removed 6 bases at V and 1 base at J, leaving 4 bases unmatched. In DNA, the CDR3 is TGTGCCAGCAGACTAAGCGGGGGGGGCACAGATACGCAGTATTTT. Translated, it gives CASRLSGGGTDTQYF.

The rearrangement links TRBV30 to TRBJ1-2, with D unresolved. Germline lookup yields CDR1 GTSNPN and CDR2 SVGIG (reference sequence). The CDR3 contains 13 residues. The germline V and J ends were trimmed by 1 base and 7 bases, with 13 bases remaining between them. The chain's CDR3 is CAWSGEWQLGYTF. The CDR3 DNA sequence: TGTGCCTGGAGTGGGGAGTGGCAGCTTGGCTACACCTTC.

This chain uses TRBV6-5 with TRBJ1-3, with D perhaps TRBD1 (5 bases). The CDR3 runs to 13 residues. The germline V and J ends were trimmed by 5 bases and 7 bases, with 12 bases remaining between them. Germline V gene data show CDR1 as MNHEY and CDR2 as SVGAGI. The CDR3 region is CASSTGGENTIYF. CDR3 nucleotide sequence: TGTGCCAGCAGTACAGGCGGGGAGAACACCATATATTTT.

The chain recombines TRBV5-8 with TRBJ2-7; 7 nucleotides match TRBD1. J gave up 0 bases and V 4 bases, and 7 bases lay outside the gene matches. The V gene's germline CDR1 is SGHTS and CDR2 YDEGEE. This CDR3 is 15 amino acids long. CDR3 sequence (DNA): TGTGCCAGCAGCCCGGGACAGTTAAGCTCCTACGAGCAGTACTTC. Amino acids: CASSPGQLSSYEQYF. The whole variable domain, filled in from reference TRBV5-8 and TRBJ2-7, reads EAGVTQSPTHLIKTRGQQATLRCSPISGHTSVYWYQQALGLGLQFLLWYDEGEERNRGNFPPRFSGRQFPNYSSELNVNALELEDSALYLCASSPGQLSSYEQYFGPGTRLTVT.

This sequence joins TRBV18 and TRBJ2-5, with 7 bases fitting TRBD2. The ends lost 1 base at V and 5 bases at J; junction bases unmatched: 13. Germline-derived CDR1 and CDR2 are KGHSH and LQKENI. The length of the CDR3 is 17 residues. The CDR3 DNA follows: TGTGCCAGCTCACCACTAGGCGCGGGAGTTCGTGGGGAGACCCAGTACTTC. Protein: CASSPLGAGVRGETQYF.

This chain links TRBV2 with TRBJ2-1; maybe TRBD2 (5 bases). Germline V gene lookup returns CDR1 SNHLY and CDR2 FYNNEI. Deletions cut 7 bases from V and 5 bases from J, with 15 bases between. This CDR3 contains 14 residues. The CDR3 loop is CASTQRALNNEQFF. The DNA of the CDR3 is TGTGCCAGCACCCAGAGGGCCCTTAACAATGAGCAGTTCTTC.

This clone was counted once. The chain has TRBV5-1 and TRBJ2-2; a possible D gene is TRBD1 (5 bases). This CDR3 is 15 amino acids long. V lost 0 bases and J lost 0, with 6 bases in between. CDR1 is SGHRS and CDR2 is YFSETQ in the germline V gene. This CDR3 reads CASSLEGTNTGELFF. The CDR3, as DNA: TGCGCCAGCAGCTTGGAGGGGACGAACACCGGGGAGCTGTTTTTT.

V usage is TRBV10-2 and J usage is TRBJ2-1; 11 bases line up with TRBD2. Per the germline V gene, CDR1 is WSHSY and CDR2 is SAAADI. Trimming removed 10 bases from V and 9 bases from J; junction bases left unmatched: 8. This CDR3 contains 13 residues. CDR3 protein: CATTSGGLGEQFF. DNA for the CDR3: TGCGCCACCACTAGCGGGGGACTAGGTGAGCAGTTCTTC.

The CDR3 DNA follows: TGCGCCAGCAGCCAAGACCCCCGACTAGCGGGAGAGCCAGATACGCAGTATTTT. Protein sequence: CASSQDPRLAGEPDTQYF. The chain couples TRBV4-3 to TRBJ2-3, with 12 bases matching TRBD2. V was clipped by 0 bases and J by 4 bases; unmatched bases: 8. This CDR3 is 18 amino acids long. Germline CDR1 and CDR2: LGHNA and YSLEER.